This note documents a single T cell receptor (beta chain) sequence. Antigen specificity is unknown. Germline loops: CDR1 LNHDA, CDR2 SQIVND (reference sequence). The CDR3 has 14 amino acids. V lost 8 bases and J lost 2, with 12 bases in between. A single record per CDR3 protein comes from TCRdb applying MiXCR to the 5' RACE reads. This sample has hundreds of thousands of distinct CDR3 sequences, with 21% found just once. The sample originates from a study of identical twins. Study-wide results and limits: Out-of-frame TCR alpha sharing in monozygotic twins exceeded recombination model predictions.

These data are also associated with another study on T cells expressing NK-cell markers. That report adds: Sorted CD3+CD56+NKG2C+, CD3+CD56+NKG2C- and CD3+CD56-NKG2C+ T-cell subsets were beta-chain profiled.

The sample comprised PBMCs. The TCR originated in a woman younger than 35 in good health. This chain connects TRBV19 to TRBJ2-2; possibly TRBD2 for D (5 bases). The CDR3 spells CASRIRGNTGELFF. CDR3 bases: TGTGCCAGTCGGATACGGGGAAACACCGGGGAGCTGTTTTTT.